Presented here are 6 T cell receptor beta chains from one specimen sequenced in a study of Graves' ophthalmopathy and Graves' hyperthyroidism. Amplification of the TCR beta CDR3 regions used RNA transcripts (as template). An initial RT-PCR round employing HTBI primers preceded a second-round multiplex PCR. TCRdb itself ran the multiplex PCR reads through MiXCR, one entry per CDR3 protein. Altogether hundreds of thousands of distinct CDR3 sequences are present, 20% to 25% being singletons, with the ten largest covering about 46%. The sample consisted of peripheral blood. The receptors come from a woman in her fifties or sixties with Graves' ophthalmopathy.

A few counts support this clonotype. V and J are TRBV4-1 and TRBJ2-2; TRBD2 is a possible D gene (6 bases). V was clipped by 4 bases and J by 0 bases, with 12 bases between them. The CDR3 extends over 16 amino acids. From germline, CDR1 is MGHRA and CDR2 YSYEKL. The CDR3 loop is CASSRLGGPNTGELFF. CDR3 nucleotides: TGCGCCAGCAGCCGCCTGGGAGGCCCGAACACCGGGGAGCTGTTTTTT.

This clonotype was seen repeatedly, ten times or more. V and J are TRBV12-3 or TRBV12-4 and TRBJ1-5, with 7 bases fitting TRBD1. Trimming took 3 bases from V and 2 from J; bases not matched to a gene: 13. CDR3 length: 18 amino acids. CDR3 region: CASSFFRQGKQRNQPQHF. CDR3 in DNA: TGTGCCAGCAGTTTCTTCCGACAGGGAAAGCAACGCAATCAGCCCCAGCATTTT.

This clonotype was recorded at least ten times. V and J are TRBV12-3 or TRBV12-4 and TRBJ2-5; the match to TRBD1 covers 9 bases. This CDR3 is built from 15 residues. Trimming took 2 bases from V and 2 from J; bases not matched to a gene: 3. DNA of the CDR3: TGTGCCAGCAGTTTATCCGGACAGGGGCAAGAGACCCAGTACTTC. It is translated as CASSLSGQGQETQYF.

This clonotype was detected many times. The V gene is TRBV12-3 or TRBV12-4, the J gene TRBJ1-2; D call uncertain. Trimming removed 7 bases from V and 4 bases from J, with 16 bases in between. CDR3 length: 14 residues. CDR3 in DNA: TGTGCCAGCAACTTAGACCCAGGCTCCTATGGCTACACCTTC. The encoded protein is CASNLDPGSYGYTF.

The sample holds a few counts of this clonotype. The J gene is TRBJ2-7, the V gene TRBV19; D call uncertain. In germline, CDR1 is LNHDA, CDR2 SQIVND (reference sequence). CDR3 length: 9 residues. The CDR3 DNA is TGTGCCAGTAGTATGAGGTTCTGGGTC. It translates to CASSMRFWV.

This chain uses TRBV5-1 with TRBJ2-2; 7 nucleotides align to TRBD1. J gave up 0 bases and V 1 base, and 9 bases lay outside the gene matches. Germline loops: CDR1 SGHRS, CDR2 YFSETQ. The CDR3 runs 18 residues. CDR3 protein: CASSLPVQGVTNTGELFF. The CDR3 DNA is TGCGCCAGCAGCTTGCCAGTCCAGGGGGTGACGAACACCGGGGAGCTGTTTTTT.